Shown below are 5 T cell receptor beta chains from a single sample sequenced in a study of T cell responses to AZD1222 COVID-19 vaccine. Clones were sequenced by immunoSEQ multiplex PCR, and TCRdb holds only the in-frame ones, with some missing. The sample holds some 150,000 clones; around nine tenths are singletons and the top ten take roughly 4.3%. This specimen was peripheral blood, taken 28 days after the second AZD1222 dose. The receptors shown here come from an adult who received the AZD1222 COVID-19 vaccine.

The V gene is TRBV7-9, the J gene TRBJ2-5; no clear D. The CDR3 is 14 amino acids. The V gene's germline CDR1 is SEHNR and CDR2 FQNEAQ (reference sequence). Trimming shortened V by 4 bases and J by 1 base, and 10 bases separated the two germline ends. CDR3: CASSSWPSQETQYF. CDR3 DNA: TGTGCCAGCAGCTCCTGGCCAAGCCAAGAGACCCAGTACTTC.

The chain uses TRBV24-1 and TRBJ2-3; D may be TRBD2 (5 bases). The CDR3 has 15 residues. Germline CDR1 KGHDR, CDR2 SFDVKD. Deletions cut 4 bases from V and 2 bases from J, with 12 bases between. The CDR3 nucleotides are TGTGCCACCAGTGACAGAGCGGATTACACAGATACGCAGTATTTT. Protein sequence: CATSDRADYTDTQYF.

This rearrangement joins TRBV3-1 (or the pseudogene TRBV3-2) to TRBJ1-1; D uncertain. The V end was cut by 3 bases, the J end by 1 base, with 6 bases between. The CDR3 length is 13 residues. Germline CDR1 LGHDT, CDR2 YNNKEL (reference sequence). This chain's CDR3 is CASSHTWNTEAFF. For the CDR3, the DNA is TGTGCCAGCAGCCACACTTGGAACACTGAAGCTTTCTTT.

The V gene is TRBV20-1, the J gene TRBJ1-6, with TRBD1 identical over 12 bases. Germline lookup yields CDR1 DFQATT and CDR2 SNEGSKA (reference sequence). The CDR3 length is 17 residues. The J segment lost 0 bases and the V segment lost 3 bases, leaving 3 bases of the junction unmatched. In nucleotides, the CDR3 is TGCAGTGCTAGTGGGACAGGGGGCGTCTCCTATAATTCACCCCTCCACTTT. This codes for CSASGTGGVSYNSPLHF.

This clone was detected only once. The chain couples TRBV4-3 to TRBJ1-2, with 7 nucleotides matching TRBD1. This CDR3 is built from 15 residues. V lost 0 bases to trimming and J lost 7 bases; unmatched junction nucleotides: 8. Germline V gene data show CDR1 as LGHNA and CDR2 as YSLEER. CDR3 sequence (DNA): TGCGCCAGCAGCCAAGATCTAGGGGGCGCCTTTGGCTACACCTTC. Encoded protein: CASSQDLGGAFGYTF.